These 5 T cell receptor beta chains share one sample of origin, sequenced in a study of shared clonotypes between healthy human individuals (dated by TCRdb to about 2020). CD8 naive samples were CD45RO-negative cells positively selected for CCR7, giving a CD45RA+CCR7+ population that excluded TemRA cells. The library was prepared using the immunoSEQ multiplex PCR assay. TCRdb retrieved this table from immuneACCESS and kept in-frame rearrangements only. Not all clones are present; in checked studies, unresolved V genes account for under half, and no reason is known for the remainder. The sample table records about 820,000 clones; over 90% of these occur just once. Nearly 25% of the sample rests with the top ten. The sequencing sample was made of naive CD8+ T cells sorted from blood. Interpreted using the paper, the cell subset or site label stands for: CD45RA+CCR7+. The receptors originated from a man between 25 and 39 years old in good health.

The chain links TRBV27 to TRBJ1-4; D not resolved. The CDR3 spans 15 residues. Germline-derived CDR1 and CDR2 are MNHEY and SMNVEV (reference sequence). V was cut by 5 bases and J by 5 bases, with 15 bases left in between. In DNA, the CDR3 is TGTGCCAGCAGTCCCGCGGGTCGTCGGAATGAAAAACTGTTTTTT. Translated, it gives CASSPAGRRNEKLFF.

The chain combines TRBV10-3 with TRBJ2-2, with TRBD2 as a possible D gene (6 bases). This CDR3 has 17 amino acids. Deletions cut 3 bases from V and 5 bases from J, with 19 bases between. Germline CDR1 and CDR2: ENHRY and SYGVKD. CDR3 residues: CAISDGQRAGRTGELFF. CDR3 bases: TGTGCCATCAGTGATGGTCAGCGGGCAGGGAGGACCGGGGAGCTGTTTTTT.

The chain couples TRBV7-9 to TRBJ1-4; the match to TRBD1 covers 10 bases. After removal of 5 bases from V and 7 bases from J, the junction contained 7 bases not matched to a gene. The length of the CDR3 is 15 residues. CDR1 and CDR2 (germline): SEHNR, FQNEAQ (reference sequence). The CDR3, as DNA: TGTGCCAGCAGCGCTGACAGGGGGCGAGTTGAAAAACTGTTTTTT. It is translated as CASSADRGRVEKLFF.

The chain recombines TRBV10-1 with TRBJ2-7; a weak D match, TRBD1 (5 bases). From germline, CDR1 is WNHNN and CDR2 SYGVQD (reference sequence). V was trimmed by 2 bases and J by 6 bases, leaving 8 bases between them. CDR3 size: 12 residues. This CDR3 reads CASSEVGAEQYF. CDR3 DNA sequence: TGCGCCAGCAGTGAGGTAGGGGCCGAGCAGTACTTC.

V is TRBV9 and J is TRBJ2-5; D remains ambiguous. CDR1 is SGDLS, CDR2 YYNGEE, per germline. The CDR3 consists of 12 residues. Trimming left V 2 bases short and J 0 bases short, with 2 bases between. In DNA, the CDR3 is TGTGCCAGCAGCGTCAACCAAGAGACCCAGTACTTC. This gives the protein CASSVNQETQYF.